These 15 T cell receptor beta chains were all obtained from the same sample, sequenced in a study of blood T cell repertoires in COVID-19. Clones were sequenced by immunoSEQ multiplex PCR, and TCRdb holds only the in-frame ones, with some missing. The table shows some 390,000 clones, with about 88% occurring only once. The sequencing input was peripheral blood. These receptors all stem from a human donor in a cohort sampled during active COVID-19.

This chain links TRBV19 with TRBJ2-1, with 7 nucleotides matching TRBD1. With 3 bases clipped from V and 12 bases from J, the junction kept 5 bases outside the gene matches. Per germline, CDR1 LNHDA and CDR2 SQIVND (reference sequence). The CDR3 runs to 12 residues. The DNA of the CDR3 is TGTGCCAGTAGTATGTCGTCAGGGGGGCAGTTCTTC. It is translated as CASSMSSGGQFF.

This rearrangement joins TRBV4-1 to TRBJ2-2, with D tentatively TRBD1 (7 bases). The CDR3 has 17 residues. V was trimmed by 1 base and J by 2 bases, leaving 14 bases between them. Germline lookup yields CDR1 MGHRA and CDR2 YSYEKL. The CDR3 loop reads CASSQGGGGPNTGELFF. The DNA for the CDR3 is TGCGCCAGCAGCCAAGGCGGAGGGGGCCCCAACACCGGGGAGCTGTTTTTT.

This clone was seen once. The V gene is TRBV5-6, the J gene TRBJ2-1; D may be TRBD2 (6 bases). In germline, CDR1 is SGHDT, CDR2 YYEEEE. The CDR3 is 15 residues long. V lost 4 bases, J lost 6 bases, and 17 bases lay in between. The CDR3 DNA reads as TGTGCCAGCAGCCGCCGACTAGAACGTGTCAATGAGCAGTTCTTC. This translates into CASSRRLERVNEQFF. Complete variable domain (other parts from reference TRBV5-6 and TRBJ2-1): DAGVTQSPTHLIKTRGQQVTLRCSPKSGHDTVSWYQQALGQGPQFIFQYYEEEERQRGNFPDRFSGHQFPNYSSELNVNALLLGDSALYLCASSRRLERVNEQFFGPGTRLTVL.

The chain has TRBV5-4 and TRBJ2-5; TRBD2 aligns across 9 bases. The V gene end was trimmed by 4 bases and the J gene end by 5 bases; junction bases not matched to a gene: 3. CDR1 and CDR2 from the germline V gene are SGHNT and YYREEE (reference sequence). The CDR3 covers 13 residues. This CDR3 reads CASSAGGRETQYF. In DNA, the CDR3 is TGTGCCAGCAGCGCGGGGGGGCGCGAGACCCAGTACTTC.

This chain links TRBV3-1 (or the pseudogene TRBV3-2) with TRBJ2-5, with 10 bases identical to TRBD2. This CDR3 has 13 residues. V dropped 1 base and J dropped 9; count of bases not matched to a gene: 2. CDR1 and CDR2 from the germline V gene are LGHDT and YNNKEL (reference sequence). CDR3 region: CASSQAAGGAQYF. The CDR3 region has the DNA TGTGCCAGCAGCCAAGCAGCGGGAGGGGCCCAGTACTTC.

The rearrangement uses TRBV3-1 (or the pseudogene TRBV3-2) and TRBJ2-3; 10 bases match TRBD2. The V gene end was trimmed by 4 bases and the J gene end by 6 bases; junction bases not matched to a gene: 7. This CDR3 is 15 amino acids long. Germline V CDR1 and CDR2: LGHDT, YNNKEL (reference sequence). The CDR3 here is CASSLLAGVGDTQYF. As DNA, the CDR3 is TGTGCCAGCAGCCTCCTAGCGGGAGTTGGGGATACGCAGTATTTT.

The CDR3 loop reads CASSHGPVTGGYGYTF. The CDR3 DNA follows: TGTGCCAGCAGCCACGGCCCCGTGACAGGGGGCTATGGCTACACCTTC. This chain joins TRBV5-6 and TRBJ1-2; 9 bases line up with TRBD1. The CDR3 runs 16 residues. The J segment lost 4 bases and the V segment lost 4 bases, leaving 11 bases of the junction unmatched. Germline V lookup: CDR1 SGHDT, CDR2 YYEEEE.

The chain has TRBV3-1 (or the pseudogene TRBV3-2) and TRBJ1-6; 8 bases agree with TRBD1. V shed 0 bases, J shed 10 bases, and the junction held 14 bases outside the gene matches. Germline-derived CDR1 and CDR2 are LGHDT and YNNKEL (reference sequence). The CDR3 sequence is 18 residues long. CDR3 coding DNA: TGTGCCAGCAGCCAAGATCTGAGTGGACAGGGTCTAAGCTCACCCCTCCACTTT. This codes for CASSQDLSGQGLSSPLHF.

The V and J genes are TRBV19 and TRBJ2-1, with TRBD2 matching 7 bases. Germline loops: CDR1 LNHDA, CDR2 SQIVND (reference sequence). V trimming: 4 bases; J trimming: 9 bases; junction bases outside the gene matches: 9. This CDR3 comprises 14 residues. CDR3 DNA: TGTGCCAGTAGTAGGGGGGACTATGATCGTGAGCAGTTCTTC. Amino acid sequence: CASSRGDYDREQFF.

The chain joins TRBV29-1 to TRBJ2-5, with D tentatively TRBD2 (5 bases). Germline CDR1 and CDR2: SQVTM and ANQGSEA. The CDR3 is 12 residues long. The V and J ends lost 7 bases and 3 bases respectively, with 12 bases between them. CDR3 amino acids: CSAAIGEETQYF. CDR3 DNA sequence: TGCAGCGCCGCAATCGGGGAAGAGACCCAGTACTTC.

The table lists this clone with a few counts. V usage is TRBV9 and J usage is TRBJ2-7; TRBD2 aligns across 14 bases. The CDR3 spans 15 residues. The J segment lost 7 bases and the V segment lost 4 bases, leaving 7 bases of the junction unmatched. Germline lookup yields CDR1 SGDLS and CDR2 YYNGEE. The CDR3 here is CASSLGTSGRGEQYF. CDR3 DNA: TGTGCCAGCAGCCTCGGGACTAGCGGGAGAGGAGAGCAGTACTTC. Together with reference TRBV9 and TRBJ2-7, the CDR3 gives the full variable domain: DSGVTQTPKHLITATGQRVTLRCSPRSGDLSVYWYQQSLDQGLQFLIQYYNGEERAKGNILERFSAQQFPDLHSELNLSSLELGDSALYFCASSLGTSGRGEQYFGPGTRLTVT.

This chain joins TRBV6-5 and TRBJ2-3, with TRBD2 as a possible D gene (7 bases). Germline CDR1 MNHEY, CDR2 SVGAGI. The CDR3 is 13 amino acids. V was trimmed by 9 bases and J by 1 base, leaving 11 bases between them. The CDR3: CASRGGGTDTQYF. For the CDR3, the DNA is TGTGCCAGTCGCGGGGGCGGCACAGATACGCAGTATTTT.

Here the CDR3 DNA reads TGCGCCAGCAGCTTAAGGCGGGAGGGCCTTCGGACCGGGGAGCTGTTTTTT. It codes for CASSLRREGLRTGELFF. V usage is TRBV5-1 and J usage is TRBJ2-2; 9 positions match TRBD2. J was trimmed by 5 bases and V by 2 bases; bases with no gene match: 10. The CDR3 consists of 17 residues. Looked up from germline, CDR1 is SGHRS and CDR2 is YFSETQ.

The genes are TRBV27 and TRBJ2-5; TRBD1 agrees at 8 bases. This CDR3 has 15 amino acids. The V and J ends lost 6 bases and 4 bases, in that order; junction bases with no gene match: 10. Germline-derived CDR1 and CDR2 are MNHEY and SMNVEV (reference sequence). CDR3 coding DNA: TGTGCCAGCAGACCCCCGGACAGGGCTCCAGAGACCCAGTACTTC. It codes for CASRPPDRAPETQYF.

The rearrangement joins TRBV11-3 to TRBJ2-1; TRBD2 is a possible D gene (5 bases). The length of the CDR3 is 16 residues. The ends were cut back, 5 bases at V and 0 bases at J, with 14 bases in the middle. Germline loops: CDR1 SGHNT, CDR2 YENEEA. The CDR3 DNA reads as TGTGCCAGCAGCGCCGGGCGCGGGCCCTCCTACAATGAGCAGTTCTTC. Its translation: CASSAGRGPSYNEQFF.